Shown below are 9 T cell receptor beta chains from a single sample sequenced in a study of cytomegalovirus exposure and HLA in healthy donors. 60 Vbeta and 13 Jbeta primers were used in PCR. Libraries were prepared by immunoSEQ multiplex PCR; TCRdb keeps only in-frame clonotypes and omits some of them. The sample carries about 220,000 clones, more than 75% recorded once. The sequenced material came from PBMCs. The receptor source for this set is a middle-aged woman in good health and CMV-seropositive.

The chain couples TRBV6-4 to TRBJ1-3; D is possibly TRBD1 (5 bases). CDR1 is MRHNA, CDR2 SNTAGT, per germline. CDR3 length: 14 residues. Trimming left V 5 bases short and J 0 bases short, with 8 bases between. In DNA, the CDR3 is TGTGCCAGCAGTCCGGACACCTCTGGAAACACCATATATTTT. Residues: CASSPDTSGNTIYF.

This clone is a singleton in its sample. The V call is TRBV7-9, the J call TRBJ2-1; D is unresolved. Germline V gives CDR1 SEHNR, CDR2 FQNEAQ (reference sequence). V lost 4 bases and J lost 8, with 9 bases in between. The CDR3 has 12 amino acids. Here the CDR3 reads CASSSLFDEQFF. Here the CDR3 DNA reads TGTGCCAGCAGCTCCCTATTTGATGAGCAGTTCTTC.

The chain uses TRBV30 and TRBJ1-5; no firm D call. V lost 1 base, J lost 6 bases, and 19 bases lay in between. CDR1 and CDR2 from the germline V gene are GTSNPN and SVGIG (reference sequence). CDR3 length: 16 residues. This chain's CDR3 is CAWSGRRWGVGQPQHF. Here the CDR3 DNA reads TGTGCCTGGAGTGGGAGGCGATGGGGTGTTGGTCAGCCCCAGCATTTT.

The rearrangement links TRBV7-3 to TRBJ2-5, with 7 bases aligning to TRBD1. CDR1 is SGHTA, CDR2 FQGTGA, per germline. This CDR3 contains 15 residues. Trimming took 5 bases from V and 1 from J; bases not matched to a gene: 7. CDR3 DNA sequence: TGTGCCAGCAGCCGACTCGGACAGGTCCAAGAGACCCAGTACTTC. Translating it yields CASSRLGQVQETQYF. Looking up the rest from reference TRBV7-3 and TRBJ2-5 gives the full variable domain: GAGVSQTPSNKVTEKGKYVELRCDPISGHTALYWYRQSLGQGPEFLIYFQGTGAADDSGLPNDRFFAVRPEGSVSTLKIQRTERGDSAVYLCASSRLGQVQETQYFGPGTRLLVL.

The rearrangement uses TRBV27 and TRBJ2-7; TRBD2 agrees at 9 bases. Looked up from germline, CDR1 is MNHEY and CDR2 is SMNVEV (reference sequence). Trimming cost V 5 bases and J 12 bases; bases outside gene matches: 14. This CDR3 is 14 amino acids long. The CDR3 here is CASSPLVDSGRVYF. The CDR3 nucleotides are TGTGCCAGCAGTCCCCTGGTAGATAGCGGGAGAGTGTACTTC.

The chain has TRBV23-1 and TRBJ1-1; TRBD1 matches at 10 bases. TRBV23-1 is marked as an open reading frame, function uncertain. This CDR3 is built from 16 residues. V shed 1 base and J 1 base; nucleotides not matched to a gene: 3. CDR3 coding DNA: TGCGCCAGCAGTCAATGGGACAGGGGTTCGAACACTGAAGCTTTCTTT. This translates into CASSQWDRGSNTEAFF.

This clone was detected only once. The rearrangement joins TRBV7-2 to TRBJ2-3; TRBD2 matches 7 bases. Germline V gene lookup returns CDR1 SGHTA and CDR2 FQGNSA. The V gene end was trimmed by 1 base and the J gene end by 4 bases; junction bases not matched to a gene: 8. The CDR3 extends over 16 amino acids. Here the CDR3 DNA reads TGTGCCAGCAGCTTAGGGATCGGGCTAGCGGCAGATACGCAGTATTTT. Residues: CASSLGIGLAADTQYF.

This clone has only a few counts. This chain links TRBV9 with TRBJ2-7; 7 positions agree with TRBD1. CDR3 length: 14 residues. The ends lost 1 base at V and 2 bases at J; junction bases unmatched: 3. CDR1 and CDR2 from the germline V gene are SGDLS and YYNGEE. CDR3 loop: CASSVQGETYEQYF. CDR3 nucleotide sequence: TGTGCCAGCAGCGTACAGGGGGAAACCTACGAGCAGTACTTC.

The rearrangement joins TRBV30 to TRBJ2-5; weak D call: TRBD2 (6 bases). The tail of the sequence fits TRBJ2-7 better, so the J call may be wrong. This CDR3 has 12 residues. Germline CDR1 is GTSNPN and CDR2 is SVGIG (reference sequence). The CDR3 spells CACGRGAYEQYF. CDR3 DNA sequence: TGTGCCTGCGGGCGGGGAGCCTACGAGCAGTACTTC.